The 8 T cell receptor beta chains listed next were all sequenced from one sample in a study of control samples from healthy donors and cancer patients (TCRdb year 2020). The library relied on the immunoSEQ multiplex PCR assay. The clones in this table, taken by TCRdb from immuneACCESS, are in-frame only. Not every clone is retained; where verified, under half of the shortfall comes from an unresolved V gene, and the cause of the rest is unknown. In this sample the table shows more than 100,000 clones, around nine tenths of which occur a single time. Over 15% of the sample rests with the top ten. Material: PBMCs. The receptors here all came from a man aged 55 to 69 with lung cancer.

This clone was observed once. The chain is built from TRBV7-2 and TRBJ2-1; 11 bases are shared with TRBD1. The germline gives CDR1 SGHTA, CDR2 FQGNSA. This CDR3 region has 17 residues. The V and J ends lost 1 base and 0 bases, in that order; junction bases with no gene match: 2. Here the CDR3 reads CASSLVGTGGSYNEQFF. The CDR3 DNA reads TGTGCCAGCAGCTTAGTAGGGACAGGGGGCTCCTACAATGAGCAGTTCTTC.

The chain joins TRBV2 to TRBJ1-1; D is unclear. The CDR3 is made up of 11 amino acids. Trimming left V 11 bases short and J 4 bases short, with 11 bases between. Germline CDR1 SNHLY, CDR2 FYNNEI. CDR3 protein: CAAAGGTEAFF. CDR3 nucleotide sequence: TGTGCCGCCGCGGGTGGCACTGAAGCTTTCTTT.

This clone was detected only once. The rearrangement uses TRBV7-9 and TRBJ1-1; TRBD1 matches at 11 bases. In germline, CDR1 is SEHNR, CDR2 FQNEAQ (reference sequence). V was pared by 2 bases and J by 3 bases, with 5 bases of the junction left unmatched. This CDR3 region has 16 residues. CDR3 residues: CASSLPRDRGYTEAFF. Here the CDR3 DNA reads TGTGCCAGCAGCTTACCCCGGGACAGGGGGTACACTGAAGCTTTCTTT.

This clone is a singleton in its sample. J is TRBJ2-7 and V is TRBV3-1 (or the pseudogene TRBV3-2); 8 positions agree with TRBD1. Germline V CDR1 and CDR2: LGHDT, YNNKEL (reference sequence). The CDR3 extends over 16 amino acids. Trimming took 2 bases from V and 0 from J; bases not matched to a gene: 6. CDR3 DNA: TGTGCCAGCAGCCAAAGGCGGACAGGGAGCTCCTACGAGCAGTACTTC. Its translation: CASSQRRTGSSYEQYF.

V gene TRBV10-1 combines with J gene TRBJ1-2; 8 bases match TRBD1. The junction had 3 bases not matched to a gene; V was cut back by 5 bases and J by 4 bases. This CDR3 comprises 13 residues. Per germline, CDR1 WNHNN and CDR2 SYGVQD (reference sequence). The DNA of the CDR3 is TGCGCCAGCAGTCCCGGGACAGGCTATGGCTACACCTTC. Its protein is CASSPGTGYGYTF.

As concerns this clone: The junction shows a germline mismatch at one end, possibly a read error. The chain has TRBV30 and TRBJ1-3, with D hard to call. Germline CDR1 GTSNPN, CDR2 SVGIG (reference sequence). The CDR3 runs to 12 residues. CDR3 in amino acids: CAWYEKNGRLLF. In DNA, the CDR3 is TGTGCCTGGTATGAAAAGAACGGGAGACTACTCTTT. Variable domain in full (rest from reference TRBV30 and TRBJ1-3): SQTIHQWPATLVQPVGSPLSLECTVEGTSNPNLYWYRQAAGRGLQLLFYSVGIGQISSEVPQNLSASRPQDRQFILSSKKLLLSDSGFYLCAWYEKNGRLLFGEGSWLTVV.

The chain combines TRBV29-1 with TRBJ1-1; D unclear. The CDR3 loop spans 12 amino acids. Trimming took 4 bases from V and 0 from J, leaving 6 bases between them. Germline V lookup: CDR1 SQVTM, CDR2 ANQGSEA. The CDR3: CSVAWMNTEAFF. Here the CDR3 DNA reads TGCAGCGTTGCATGGATGAACACTGAAGCTTTCTTT.

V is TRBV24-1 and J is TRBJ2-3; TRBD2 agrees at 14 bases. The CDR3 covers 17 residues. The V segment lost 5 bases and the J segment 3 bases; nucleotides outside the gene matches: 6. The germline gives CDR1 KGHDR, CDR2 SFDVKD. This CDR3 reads CATSGTSGGPSTDTQYF. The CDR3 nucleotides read TGTGCCACCAGTGGGACTAGCGGGGGGCCCTCGACAGATACGCAGTATTTT.